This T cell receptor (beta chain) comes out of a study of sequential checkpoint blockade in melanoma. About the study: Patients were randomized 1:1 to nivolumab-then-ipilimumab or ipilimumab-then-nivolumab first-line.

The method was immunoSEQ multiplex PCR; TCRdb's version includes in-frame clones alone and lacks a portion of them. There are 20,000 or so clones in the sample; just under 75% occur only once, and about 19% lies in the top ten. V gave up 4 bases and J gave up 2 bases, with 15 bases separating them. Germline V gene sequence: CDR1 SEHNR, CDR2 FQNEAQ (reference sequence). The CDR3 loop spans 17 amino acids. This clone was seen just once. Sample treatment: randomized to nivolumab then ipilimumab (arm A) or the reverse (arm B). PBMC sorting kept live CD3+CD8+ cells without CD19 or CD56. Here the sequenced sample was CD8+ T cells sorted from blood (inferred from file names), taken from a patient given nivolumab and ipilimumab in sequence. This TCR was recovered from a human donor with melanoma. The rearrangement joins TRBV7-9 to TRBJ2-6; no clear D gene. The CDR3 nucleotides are TGTGCCAGCAGCTCCAACACCCAGGTACCTGGGGCCAACGTCCTGACTTTC. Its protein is CASSSNTQVPGANVLTF.